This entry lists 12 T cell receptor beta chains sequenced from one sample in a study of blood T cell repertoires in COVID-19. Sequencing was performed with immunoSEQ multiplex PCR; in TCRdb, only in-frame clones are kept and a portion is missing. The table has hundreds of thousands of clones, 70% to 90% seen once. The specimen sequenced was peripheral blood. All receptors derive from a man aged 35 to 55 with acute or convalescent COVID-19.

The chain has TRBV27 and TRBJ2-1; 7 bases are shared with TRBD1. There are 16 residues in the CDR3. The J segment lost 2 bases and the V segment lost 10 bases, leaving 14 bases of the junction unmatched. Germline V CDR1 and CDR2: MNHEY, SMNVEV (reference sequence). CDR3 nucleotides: TGTGCCACTAAGCCTGAAGGGGGCAGCCCCTACAATGAGCAGTTCTTC. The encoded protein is CATKPEGGSPYNEQFF.

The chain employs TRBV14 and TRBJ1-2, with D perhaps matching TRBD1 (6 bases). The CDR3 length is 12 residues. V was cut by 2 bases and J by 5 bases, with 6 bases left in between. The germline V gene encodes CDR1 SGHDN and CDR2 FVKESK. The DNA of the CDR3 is TGTGCCAGCAGCCAAACAGGGTATGGCTACACCTTC. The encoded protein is CASSQTGYGYTF.

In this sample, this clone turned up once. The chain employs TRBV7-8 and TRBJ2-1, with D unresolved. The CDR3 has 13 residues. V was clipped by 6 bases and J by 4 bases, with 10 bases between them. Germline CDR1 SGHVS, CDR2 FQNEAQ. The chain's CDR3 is CASRAADYNEQFF. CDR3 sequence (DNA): TGTGCCAGCAGGGCCGCGGATTACAATGAGCAGTTCTTC.

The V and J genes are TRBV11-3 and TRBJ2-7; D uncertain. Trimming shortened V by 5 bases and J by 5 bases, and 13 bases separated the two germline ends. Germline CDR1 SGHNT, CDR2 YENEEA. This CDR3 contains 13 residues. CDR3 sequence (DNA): TGTGCCAGCAGCCTGCGGTTAGGCCACGAGCAGTACTTC. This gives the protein CASSLRLGHEQYF.

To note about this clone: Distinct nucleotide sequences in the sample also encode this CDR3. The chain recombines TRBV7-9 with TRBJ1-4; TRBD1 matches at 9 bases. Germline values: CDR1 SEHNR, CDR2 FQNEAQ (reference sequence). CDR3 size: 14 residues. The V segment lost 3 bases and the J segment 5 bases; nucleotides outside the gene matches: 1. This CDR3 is CASSLTGGNEKLFF. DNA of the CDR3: TGTGCCAGCAGCTTGACAGGGGGGAATGAAAAACTGTTTTTT.

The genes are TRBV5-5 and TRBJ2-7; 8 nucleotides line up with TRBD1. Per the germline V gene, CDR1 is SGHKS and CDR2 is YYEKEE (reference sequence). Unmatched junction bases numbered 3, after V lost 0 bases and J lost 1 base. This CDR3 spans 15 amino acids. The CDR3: CASSLAGGFSYEQYF. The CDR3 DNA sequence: TGTGCCAGCAGCTTGGCAGGGGGCTTTTCCTACGAGCAGTACTTC.

The CDR3 here is CASSSQGRAFF. CDR3 nucleotide sequence: TGTGCCAGCAGCTCCCAGGGGAGAGCTTTCTTT. The genes are TRBV7-2 and TRBJ1-1; TRBD1 is a possible D gene (6 bases). Germline-derived CDR1 and CDR2 are SGHTA and FQGNSA. Between the trimmed V and J ends, which lost 4 bases and 10 bases, there was a span of 10 bases. CDR3 length equals 11 residues.

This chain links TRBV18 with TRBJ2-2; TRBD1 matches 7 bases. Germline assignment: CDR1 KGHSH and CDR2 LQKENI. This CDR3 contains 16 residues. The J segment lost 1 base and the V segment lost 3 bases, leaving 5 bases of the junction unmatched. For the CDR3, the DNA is TGTGCCAGCTCACCTACAGGGGCGCTGAACACCGGGGAGCTGTTTTTT. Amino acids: CASSPTGALNTGELFF.

CDR3 DNA sequence: TGTGCCACCAGTCGGGAGGCCGGGCACGAGCAGTACTTC. Translation: CATSREAGHEQYF. The chain joins TRBV24-1 to TRBJ2-7; the match to TRBD2 covers 7 bases. Losses at the gene ends were 6 bases for V and 5 bases for J; bases not matched to a gene: 6. This CDR3 contains 13 residues. The germline gives CDR1 KGHDR, CDR2 SFDVKD.

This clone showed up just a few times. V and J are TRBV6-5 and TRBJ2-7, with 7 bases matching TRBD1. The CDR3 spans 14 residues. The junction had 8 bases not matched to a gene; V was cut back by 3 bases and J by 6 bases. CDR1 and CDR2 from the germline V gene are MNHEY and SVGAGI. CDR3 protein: CASSYYRGLSEQYF. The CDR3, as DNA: TGTGCCAGCAGTTATTACAGGGGCCTCTCCGAGCAGTACTTC.

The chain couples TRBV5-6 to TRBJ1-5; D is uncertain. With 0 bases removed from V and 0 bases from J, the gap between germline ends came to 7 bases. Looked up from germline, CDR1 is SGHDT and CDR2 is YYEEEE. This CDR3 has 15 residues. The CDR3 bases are TGTGCCAGCAGCTTGGGCCTAAATAGCAATCAGCCCCAGCATTTT. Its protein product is CASSLGLNSNQPQHF.

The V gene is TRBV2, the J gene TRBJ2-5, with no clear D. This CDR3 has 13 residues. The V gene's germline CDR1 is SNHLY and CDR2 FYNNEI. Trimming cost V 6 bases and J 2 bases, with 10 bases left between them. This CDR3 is CASRTEIQETQYF. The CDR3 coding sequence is TGTGCCAGCAGGACTGAGATTCAAGAGACCCAGTACTTC.